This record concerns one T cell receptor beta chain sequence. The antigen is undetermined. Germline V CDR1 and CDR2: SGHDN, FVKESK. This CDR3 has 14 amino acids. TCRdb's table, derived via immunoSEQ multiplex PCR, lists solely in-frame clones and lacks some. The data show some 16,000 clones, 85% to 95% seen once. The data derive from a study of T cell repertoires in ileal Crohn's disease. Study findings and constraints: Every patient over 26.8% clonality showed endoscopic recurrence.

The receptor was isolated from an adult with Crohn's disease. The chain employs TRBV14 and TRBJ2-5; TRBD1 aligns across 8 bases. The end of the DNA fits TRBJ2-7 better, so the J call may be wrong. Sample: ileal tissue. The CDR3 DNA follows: TGTGCCAGCAGCCCCGGACAGGGCCCCTACGAGCAGTACTTC. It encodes CASSPGQGPYEQYF.